This T cell receptor beta chain is drawn from a study of a mutant IDH1 vaccine in newly diagnosed glioma. Study in general: Patients began vaccination 4-6 weeks after radiotherapy alone, or with temozolomide cycles.

Germline V CDR1 and CDR2: MNHEY, SVGAGI. The CDR3 sequence is 13 residues long. The V end was cut by 0 bases, the J end by 7 bases, with 8 bases between. Assay: immunoSEQ multiplex PCR; the TCRdb copy retains only in-frame clones and omits some. The table lists 110,000 or so clones, 90% of them singletons, with 0.55% to 0.7% in the top ten. The time point: week 11, during vaccination. Vaccination comprised doses that each held 300 ug of mutant IDH1 20-mer peptide, plus topical imiquimod. Donor tumors were new WHO grade 3 or 4 IDH1-mutant, ATRX-lost astrocytomas. This clone was picked up one time. What it binds is not known.

Sequencing used PBMCs, obtained from a glioma patient whose treatment included an IDH1 peptide vaccine. This sequence joins TRBV6-5 and TRBJ2-3; D gene unclear. The clonotype was recovered from a woman between 45 and 60 years old with glioma. The CDR3 is CASSYSKGNTQYF. The CDR3 bases are TGTGCCAGCAGTTACTCAAAGGGCAATACGCAGTATTTT.